This T cell receptor (beta chain) was obtained from a study of blood T cell repertoires in COVID-19. Germline CDR1 reads SGHRS; CDR2 reads YFSETQ. The CDR3 totals 16 residues. Unmatched junction bases numbered 7, after V lost 0 bases and J lost 6 bases. Some clones are missing from TCRdb's copy, which holds only in-frame ones; the method was immunoSEQ multiplex PCR. The table shows about 73,000 clones, with approximately 80% occurring only once. V usage is TRBV5-1 and J usage is TRBJ2-3; 10 nucleotides agree with TRBD2. The TCR sequence derives from a woman aged 60-70 years with acute or convalescent COVID-19. The sample was peripheral blood. The DNA for the CDR3 is TGCGCCAGCAGCTTGGCGGCTAGCGGGGGCCTCGATACGCAGTATTTT. As protein: CASSLAASGGLDTQYF.